The clone carrying this T cell receptor (beta chain) was counted many times. The length of the CDR3 is 11 residues. Between the trimmed V and J ends, which lost 6 bases and 5 bases, there was a span of 7 bases. Germline loops: CDR1 SGHAT, CDR2 FQNNGV. This entry is derived from a study of read filtering for tumor transcriptome and immune sequencing. Study information: R-ISS stage counts were fewer than ten for I, 16 for II, roughly seven for III.

From around 0.4 ug of RNA, a library with molecular barcoded alpha/delta and beta/gamma adaptors was made. TCRdb fed the reads into MiXCR, producing one record per CDR3 protein. The data hold 30,000 to 35,000 distinct CDR3 sequences, with under 20% observed a single time. This TCR was recovered from a donor at least 40 years old with multiple myeloma. The sample consisted of a population of CD138-negative cells sorted from bone marrow. V usage is TRBV11-2 and J usage is TRBJ2-5; D not certain. This chain's CDR3 is CASSQVETQYF. As DNA, the CDR3 is TGTGCCAGCAGTCAGGTGGAGACCCAGTACTTC.